The 30 T cell receptor beta chains below come from one sample, sequenced in a study of technical replicates of blood from a handful of donors. Some clones are missing from TCRdb's copy, which holds only in-frame ones; the method was immunoSEQ multiplex PCR. The sample includes under 80,000 clones, about 91% of them seen just once. Sequenced material: T cells isolated from PBMCs. These TCRs come from a human donor in good health. Some clones in this sample may be carry-over from other donors' samples.

The rearrangement links TRBV7-8 to TRBJ2-1; no definite D call. Germline loops: CDR1 SGHVS, CDR2 FQNEAQ. Trimming removed 1 base at V and 9 bases at J, with 4 bases between. The CDR3 consists of 11 residues. The CDR3 loop is CASSLVSEQFF. The CDR3 DNA follows: TGTGCCAGCAGCTTAGTCAGTGAGCAGTTCTTC. The full variable domain, rest sourced from reference TRBV7-8 and TRBJ2-1, is GAGVSQSPRYKVAKRGQDVALRCDPISGHVSLFWYQQALGQGPEFLTYFQNEAQLDKSGLPSDRFFAERPEGSVSTLKIQRTQQEDSAVYLCASSLVSEQFFGPGTRLTVL.

The CDR3: CASSQDRNGRPEQYF. The DNA of the CDR3 is TGCGCCAGCAGCCAAGATCGTAACGGGAGACCTGAGCAGTACTTC. The chain carries TRBV4-3 and TRBJ2-7, with D maybe TRBD2 (6 bases). Germline V lookup: CDR1 LGHNA, CDR2 YSLEER. The CDR3 has 15 residues. Trimming shortened V by 0 bases and J by 7 bases, and 16 bases separated the two germline ends.

The V call is TRBV27, the J call TRBJ2-7; TRBD2 agrees at 7 bases. Germline CDR1 MNHEY, CDR2 SMNVEV (reference sequence). Trimming removed 6 bases from V and 1 base from J; junction bases left unmatched: 0. The CDR3 runs 12 residues. The CDR3 protein is CASRGLSYEQYF. In DNA, the CDR3 is TGTGCCAGCAGGGGACTATCCTACGAGCAGTACTTC.

The CDR3 protein is CASSPLVRGGAVPYEQYF. CDR3 nucleotide sequence: TGTGCCAGCAGCCCCCTGGTGAGGGGGGGAGCGGTTCCCTACGAGCAGTACTTC. The V call is TRBV7-3, the J call TRBJ2-7, with D possibly being TRBD2 (7 bases). CDR1 and CDR2 from the germline V gene are SGHTA and FQGTGA. V was pared by 5 bases and J by 2 bases, with 25 bases between. CDR3 length: 18 amino acids.

The J gene is TRBJ2-3, the V gene TRBV10-3; TRBD2 agrees at 9 bases. V dropped 3 bases and J dropped 3; count of bases not matched to a gene: 10. Germline V gene data show CDR1 as ENHRY and CDR2 as SYGVKD. The CDR3 sequence is 17 residues long. The CDR3 loop reads CAISEESSGRLTDTQYF. DNA for the CDR3: TGTGCCATCAGTGAAGAATCCAGCGGGAGGCTGACAGATACGCAGTATTTT.

The chain is built from TRBV7-9 and TRBJ2-1; the match to TRBD2 covers 14 bases. CDR1 and CDR2 (germline): SEHNR, FQNEAQ (reference sequence). The CDR3 is made up of 16 amino acids. After removal of 4 bases from V and 8 bases from J, the junction contained 7 bases not matched to a gene. Here the CDR3 reads CASSSTSGRAWDEQFF. The CDR3 DNA follows: TGTGCCAGCAGCTCGACTAGCGGGAGGGCCTGGGATGAGCAGTTCTTC.

The chain couples TRBV4-1 to TRBJ1-2; TRBD1 matches 7 bases. The length of the CDR3 is 16 residues. CDR1 is MGHRA and CDR2 is YSYEKL in the germline V gene. The junction had 5 bases not matched to a gene; V was cut back by 1 base and J by 0 bases. The CDR3 DNA reads as TGCGCCAGCAGCCAAGGACTAGGGGGCCCTAACTATGGCTACACCTTC. Its translation is CASSQGLGGPNYGYTF.

This chain links TRBV11-1 with TRBJ2-1; TRBD1 is a possible D gene (6 bases). CDR3 size: 13 residues. CDR1 is SGHAT, CDR2 FQDESV, per germline (reference sequence). The V end lost 4 bases, the J end lost 6 bases, and 10 bases lay between the germline ends. The DNA of the CDR3 is TGTGCCAGCAGCTCCCTAGGGGGCAATGAGCAGTTCTTC. Its translation is CASSSLGGNEQFF.

With respect to this clone: One end of the junction varies from germline; a read error may be responsible. The V and J genes are TRBV27 and TRBJ1-1, with D maybe TRBD1 (6 bases). Germline assignment: CDR1 MNHEY and CDR2 SMNVEV (reference sequence). The CDR3 is 16 residues long. The CDR3 sequence: CASSVSTGMVDTEAFF. Here the CDR3 DNA reads TGTGCCAGCAGTGTATCAACAGGGATGGTGGACACTGAAGCTTTCTTT.

The rearrangement links TRBV28 to TRBJ1-5; TRBD1 agrees at 8 bases. The CDR3 length is 15 residues. V lost 5 bases and J lost 7; bases outside the gene matches: 10. Per the germline V gene, CDR1 is MDHEN and CDR2 is SYDVKM. CDR3 DNA: TGTGCCAGCAGTCTGCAGAGACAGGGGACGCAGCCCCAGCATTTT. Translation: CASSLQRQGTQPQHF.

The chain recombines TRBV9 with TRBJ2-1; TRBD2 is a possible D gene (5 bases). CDR1 and CDR2 from the germline V gene are SGDLS and YYNGEE. V was cut by 4 bases and J by 5 bases, with 7 bases left in between. The CDR3 is 12 residues long. Here the CDR3 reads CASSTRHNEQFF. The CDR3 nucleotides read TGTGCCAGCAGCACTAGGCACAATGAGCAGTTCTTC.

J is TRBJ2-1 and V is TRBV7-3; 10 bases are a match to TRBD2. Trimming cost V 5 bases and J 7 bases; bases outside gene matches: 14. Germline V CDR1 and CDR2: SGHTA, FQGTGA. The CDR3 consists of 17 residues. The CDR3 is CASSPIGASGSGNEQFF. Here the CDR3 DNA reads TGTGCCAGCAGCCCTATCGGGGCTAGCGGGAGTGGAAATGAGCAGTTCTTC. The complete variable domain, with remaining parts taken from reference TRBV7-3 and TRBJ2-1, reads GAGVSQTPSNKVTEKGKYVELRCDPISGHTALYWYRQSLGQGPEFLIYFQGTGAADDSGLPNDRFFAVRPEGSVSTLKIQRTERGDSAVYLCASSPIGASGSGNEQFFGPGTRLTVL.

The chain is built from TRBV11-3 and TRBJ2-7; 8 positions agree with TRBD1. The trim removed 0 bases at V and 2 bases at J, leaving 9 bases unmatched. CDR3 length: 17 amino acids. Germline V gene lookup returns CDR1 SGHNT and CDR2 YENEEA. The CDR3: CASSLDSDRVVPYEQYF. CDR3 coding DNA: TGTGCCAGCAGCTTAGATTCGGACAGGGTGGTCCCCTACGAGCAGTACTTC. The complete variable domain, with remaining parts taken from reference TRBV11-3 and TRBJ2-7, reads EAGVVQSPRYKIIEKKQPVAFWCNPISGHNTLYWYLQNLGQGPELLIRYENEEAVDDSQLPKDRFSAERLKGVDSTLKIQPAELGDSAVYLCASSLDSDRVVPYEQYFGPGTRLTVT.

As to this clone: One junction end disagrees with the germline gene, perhaps due to a read error. This chain links TRBV13 with TRBJ1-1; D is possibly TRBD1 (5 bases). The CDR3 sequence is 13 residues long. CDR1 is PRHDT, CDR2 FYEKMQ, per germline (reference sequence). CDR3 region: CASALRGGTEAFF. In DNA, the CDR3 is TGTGCCAGTGCACTAAGGGGTGGCACTGAAGCTTTTTTT.

The chain carries TRBV11-2 and TRBJ2-2; D call uncertain. Between the trimmed V and J ends, which lost 1 base and 4 bases, there was a span of 4 bases. From germline, CDR1 is SGHAT and CDR2 FQNNGV. This CDR3 contains 13 residues. The DNA of the CDR3 is TGTGCCAGCAGCTTAGGAGTCACCGGGGAGCTGTTTTTT. Residues: CASSLGVTGELFF.

The V and J genes are TRBV28 and TRBJ1-1; unclear D gene. The germline V gene encodes CDR1 MDHEN and CDR2 SYDVKM. The V and J ends lost 0 bases and 7 bases respectively, with 9 bases between them. The CDR3 has 13 amino acids. CDR3 coding DNA: TGTGCCAGCAGTTTATGGAGCAGGAATGAAGCTTTCTTT. Protein product: CASSLWSRNEAFF.

J is TRBJ2-2 and V is TRBV6-5; D is undetermined. The CDR3 consists of 13 residues. V lost 1 base to trimming and J lost 3 bases, with 3 bases between them. Germline lookup yields CDR1 MNHEY and CDR2 SVGAGI. The chain's CDR3 is CASSYFDTGELFF. The CDR3 bases are TGTGCCAGCAGTTACTTCGACACCGGGGAGCTGTTTTTT.

The chain links TRBV5-5 to TRBJ2-3, with D possibly being TRBD1 (6 bases). The CDR3 spans 16 residues. In germline, CDR1 is SGHKS, CDR2 YYEKEE (reference sequence). Trimming pared 4 bases from V and 5 bases from J, leaving 20 bases between. The CDR3 nucleotides read TGTGCCAGCAGCCTCCCCGGACAGATGGATCGAGATACGCAGTATTTT. It translates to CASSLPGQMDRDTQYF.

The V and J genes are TRBV25-1 and TRBJ1-2; D not certain. Deletions cut 3 bases from V and 8 bases from J, with 10 bases between. This CDR3 spans 12 amino acids. CDR1 and CDR2 (germline): MGHDK, SYGVNS. CDR3 sequence: CASSDSLRGYTF. Here the CDR3 DNA reads TGTGCCAGCAGTGATTCACTGAGGGGCTACACCTTC.

The chain is built from TRBV6-1 and TRBJ2-1, with D possibly being TRBD1 (6 bases). Trimming pared 0 bases from V and 4 bases from J, leaving 13 bases between. Germline V CDR1 and CDR2: MNHNS, SASEGT. The CDR3 loop spans 16 amino acids. CDR3 sequence reads: CASSEAARGSYNEQFF. In DNA, the CDR3 is TGTGCCAGCAGTGAAGCAGCAAGGGGGTCGTACAATGAGCAGTTCTTC.

This chain connects TRBV7-2 to TRBJ1-2; 7 bases are a match to TRBD1. The CDR3 contains 12 residues. Germline assignment: CDR1 SGHTA and CDR2 FQGNSA. The ends lost 4 bases at V and 8 bases at J; junction bases unmatched: 4. In DNA form, the CDR3 reads TGTGCCAGCAGCTCCCAGGGGGACGGCTACACCTTC. Encoded protein: CASSSQGDGYTF.

The chain combines TRBV11-2 with TRBJ2-5; 7 positions match TRBD1. The germline V gene has CDR1 SGHAT and CDR2 FQNNGV. V trimming: 1 base; J trimming: 6 bases; junction bases outside the gene matches: 8. The CDR3 sequence is 15 residues long. DNA for the CDR3: TGTGCCAGCAGCTTAGGACCGGGACAGCAACAGACCCAGTACTTC. Translation gives CASSLGPGQQQTQYF.

The chain uses TRBV11-3 and TRBJ2-3, with a weak D call TRBD2 (5 bases). CDR3 size: 13 residues. V lost 8 bases to trimming and J lost 2 bases, with 11 bases between them. Germline V gives CDR1 SGHNT, CDR2 YENEEA. CDR3 sequence reads: CASEGGFTDTQYF. In DNA, the CDR3 is TGTGCCAGCGAGGGCGGCTTCACAGATACGCAGTATTTT.

The J gene is TRBJ1-1, the V gene TRBV7-3; TRBD1 agrees at 7 bases. The germline V gene encodes CDR1 SGHTA and CDR2 FQGTGA. This CDR3 comprises 15 residues. V trimming: 5 bases; J trimming: 0 bases; junction bases outside the gene matches: 6. The CDR3 protein is CASSPRQGVNTEAFF. DNA of the CDR3: TGTGCCAGCAGCCCCCGACAGGGCGTGAACACTGAAGCTTTCTTT.

CDR3 region: CASSEEASVEPYSNQPQHF. The CDR3 DNA is TGTGCCAGCAGTGAAGAAGCCTCGGTAGAACCTTATAGCAATCAGCCCCAGCATTTT. The chain couples TRBV6-4 to TRBJ1-5; D not certain. Between the trimmed V and J ends, which lost 3 bases and 0 bases, there was a span of 21 bases. The CDR3 runs 19 residues. Per the germline V gene, CDR1 is MRHNA and CDR2 is SNTAGT.

This chain links TRBV11-1 with TRBJ2-7; TRBD2 matches at 7 bases. J was trimmed by 3 bases and V by 7 bases; bases with no gene match: 12. Germline loops: CDR1 SGHAT, CDR2 FQDESV (reference sequence). This CDR3 contains 15 residues. In DNA, the CDR3 is TGTGCCAGCACCAACCCTAGCGGTCGAGTCTACGAGCAGTACTTC. Residues: CASTNPSGRVYEQYF. Complete variable domain (other parts from reference TRBV11-1 and TRBJ2-7): EAEVAQSPRYKITEKSQAVAFWCDPISGHATLYWYRQILGQGPELLVQFQDESVVDDSQLPKDRFSAERLKGVDSTLKIQPAELGDSAMYLCASTNPSGRVYEQYFGPGTRLTVT.

V and J are TRBV13 and TRBJ2-3, with 8 bases lining up with TRBD2. Trimming cost V 4 bases and J 1 base; bases outside gene matches: 10. In germline, CDR1 is PRHDT, CDR2 FYEKMQ (reference sequence). The CDR3 has 17 amino acids. This CDR3 is CASSSRSGGQRTDTQYF. CDR3 nucleotide sequence: TGTGCCAGCAGCTCTAGATCGGGAGGGCAACGCACAGATACGCAGTATTTT. The whole variable domain, filled in from reference TRBV13 and TRBJ2-3, reads AAGVIQSPRHLIKEKRETATLKCYPIPRHDTVYWYQQGPGQDPQFLISFYEKMQSDKGSIPDRFSAQQFSDYHSELNMSSLELGDSALYFCASSSRSGGQRTDTQYFGPGTRLTVL.

This chain links TRBV5-4 with TRBJ2-7; the D gene is possibly TRBD2 (5 bases). In germline, CDR1 is SGHNT, CDR2 YYREEE (reference sequence). The CDR3 totals 14 residues. Trimming left V 4 bases short and J 2 bases short, with 13 bases between. The CDR3 protein is CASSPGADPYEQYF. In DNA, the CDR3 is TGTGCCAGCAGCCCCGGAGCGGACCCCTACGAGCAGTACTTC.

The rearrangement links TRBV7-9 to TRBJ2-3, with 13 nucleotides matching TRBD2. Trimming at V came to 5 bases and at J to 6 bases, leaving 8 bases not matched to a gene. Germline CDR1 reads SEHNR; CDR2 reads FQNEAQ (reference sequence). The CDR3 consists of 16 residues. This CDR3 is CASSKLAGGLSDTQYF. CDR3 bases: TGTGCCAGCAGCAAACTAGCGGGAGGGCTATCGGATACGCAGTATTTT.

This chain connects TRBV27 to TRBJ1-5; D gene uncertain. This CDR3 region has 14 residues. Germline-derived CDR1 and CDR2 are MNHEY and SMNVEV (reference sequence). The V end lost 3 bases, the J end lost 7 bases, and 13 bases lay between the germline ends. The DNA for the CDR3 is TGTGCCAGCAGTTTGAGGGCAGGAGGGCAGCCCCAGCATTTT. Amino acids: CASSLRAGGQPQHF.